Presented here are 6 T cell receptor beta chains from one specimen sequenced in a study of T cells after yellow fever vaccination. MiXCR was run by TCRdb on the 5' RACE reads, yielding one entry per CDR3 protein. There are more than 300,000 distinct CDR3 sequences in the sample; about 10% occur only once, and about 3.3% lies in the top ten. Sample: CD4+ T cells sorted from PBMCs, taken 45 days after the yellow fever booster vaccination. These receptors all come from a man in his late teens or twenties who received the YFV17D yellow fever vaccine.

This clonotype was detected ten times or more. This chain uses TRBV5-5 with TRBJ1-1; D possibly corresponds to TRBD1 (6 bases). Germline V gene sequence: CDR1 SGHKS, CDR2 YYEKEE (reference sequence). This CDR3 region has 15 residues. V lost 4 bases and J lost 1, with 14 bases in between. CDR3 in DNA: TGTGCCAGCAGCGCCTCAGGGGACGCGAACACTGAAGCTTTCTTT. Its translation: CASSASGDANTEAFF. The variable domain in full, with the rest retrieved from reference TRBV5-5 and TRBJ1-1, is DAGVTQSPTHLIKTRGQQVTLRCSPISGHKSVSWYQQVLGQGPQFIFQYYEKEERGRGNFPDRFSARQFPNYSSELNVNALLLGDSALYLCASSASGDANTEAFFGQGTRLTVV.

The genes are TRBV5-4 and TRBJ2-3; tentatively, D is TRBD2 (5 bases). The CDR3 has 14 amino acids. With 0 bases removed from V and 6 bases from J, the gap between germline ends came to 11 bases. Germline values: CDR1 SGHNT, CDR2 YYREEE (reference sequence). CDR3 DNA: TGTGCCAGCAGCTTGGGACTACCTGGTGATACGCAGTATTTT. Translation gives CASSLGLPGDTQYF.

This clonotype was counted ten times or more. The chain employs TRBV28 and TRBJ2-7; D is possibly TRBD1 or TRBD2 (6 bases each). Trimming pared 5 bases from V and 4 bases from J, leaving 12 bases between. Germline loops: CDR1 MDHEN, CDR2 SYDVKM. The CDR3 sequence is 13 residues long. The CDR3 coding sequence is TGTGCCAGCAGTAAGGGGGGCCCTTACGAGCAGTACGTC. It translates to CASSKGGPYEQYV.

In its sample, this clonotype was seen a few times. The chain links TRBV18 to TRBJ2-7; the match to TRBD1 covers 9 bases. The germline gives CDR1 KGHSH, CDR2 LQKENI. The CDR3 is made up of 14 amino acids. J was trimmed by 5 bases and V by 6 bases; bases with no gene match: 8. CDR3 in amino acids: CASSGQGYGDEQYF. The DNA of the CDR3 is TGTGCCAGCTCGGGACAGGGTTATGGTGACGAGCAGTACTTC.

This clonotype was detected only a few times. The genes are TRBV20-1 and TRBJ1-2; 8 bases are a match to TRBD1. The CDR3 has 14 residues. Trimming at V came to 1 base and at J to 2 bases, leaving 3 bases not matched to a gene. The germline V gene has CDR1 DFQATT and CDR2 SNEGSKA (reference sequence). The CDR3 DNA sequence: TGCAGTGCTAGAGGGGGGACAGGAAACTATGGCTACACCTTC. Residues: CSARGGTGNYGYTF.

In this sample, this clonotype turned up many times. The rearrangement links TRBV2 to TRBJ2-2; D not certain. The V gene lost 7 bases and the J gene lost 1 base, with 13 bases spanning the gap. The CDR3 is 15 residues long. Germline-derived CDR1 and CDR2 are SNHLY and FYNNEI. This CDR3 is CASTSSRLNTGELFF. In DNA, the CDR3 is TGTGCCAGCACCAGCAGTAGGTTGAACACCGGGGAGCTGTTTTTT.